The T cell receptor (beta chain) under discussion was sequenced for a study of blood T cell repertoires in COVID-19. Study-wide context: COVID-19 samples, acute and convalescent, were from the United States, Italy and Spain. PBMCs, B-cell-depleted T cells, or T cells were the source of the cDNA or gDNA that made up the material.

The assay was immunoSEQ multiplex PCR, and TCRdb's table has in-frame clones only and misses some. This repertoire shows 100,000 or so clones, around four fifths found once; its top ten account for roughly a third. Sequenced: peripheral blood. This sequence was found in a man in his 70s with active or convalescent COVID-19.

CDR3 residues: CASSYLTGQGFYGYTF. In DNA form, the CDR3 reads TGTGCCAGCAGTTACCTCACGGGACAGGGGTTTTATGGCTACACCTTC. The V call is TRBV6-5, the J call TRBJ1-2; 10 bases line up with TRBD1. The germline V gene encodes CDR1 MNHEY and CDR2 SVGAGI. Unmatched junction bases numbered 8, after V lost 2 bases and J lost 5 bases. This CDR3 region has 16 residues.